The entry below describes one TCR beta chain. This entry belongs to a study of shared clonotypes between healthy human individuals. Assay execution proceeded at the deep level. The table came from immunoSEQ multiplex PCR; TCRdb's copy has only in-frame clones and leaves some out. Of millions of clones in the sample, 93% are singletons; the top ten hold around 1.7%. This CDR3 has 13 residues. With 3 bases removed from V and 9 bases from J, the gap between germline ends came to 13 bases. Germline V gives CDR1 SGDLS, CDR2 YYNGEE. CD8 cells regarded as naive lacked CD45RO, were positively chosen for CCR7, and omitted terminally differentiated effector memory CD45RA+ cells. HIV-negative, healthy adults without recent acute infections or vaccinations were the donors.

The rearrangement uses TRBV9 and TRBJ2-1; possible D gene TRBD2, 6 bases. The receptor was derived from a man aged 18 to 35 in good health. Some clones in this sample may be carry-over from other donors' samples. Specimen: naive CD8+ T cells from PBMCs. Here the CDR3 reads CASSEAGTPEQFF. The CDR3 DNA reads TGTGCCAGCAGCGAGGCAGGGACTCCTGAGCAGTTCTTC.